A selection of T cell receptor beta chains follows, all from one sample in a study of T-cell memory formation after mild COVID-19. TCRdb redid the calling of the 5' RACE reads with MiXCR, one entry per CDR3 protein. Of over 450,000 distinct CDR3 sequences listed, roughly 22% were seen once; the top ten hold around an eighth. The sequenced material came from PBMCs or a T cell subset sorted from them (not recorded which). The receptors shown here come from an adult woman who had mild COVID-19 (a few samples of this study predate the infection). Cell type and time point are not known. CDR3s include the opening cysteine and the closing phenylalanine or tryptophan.

J,V,length,CDR3
TRBJ2-1,TRBV4-2,18,CASSQEIQGSGLYNEQFF
TRBJ1-3,TRBV20-1,15,CSARDPRGHGNTIYF
TRBJ1-1,TRBV28,15,CASSLKRSGNTEAFF
TRBJ1-1,TRBV20-1,16,CSAFGQDHSLNTEAFF
TRBJ1-3,TRBV20-1,11,CSVASGNTIYF
TRBJ2-5,TRBV9,16,CASSAGTSGAQETQYF
TRBJ1-2,TRBV5-8,13,CASSWAGAYGYTF
TRBJ2-7,TRBV12-3/TRBV12-4,14,CASSPLGGDYEQYF
TRBJ2-7,TRBV3-1,15,CASSQQLGGIYEQYF
TRBJ2-1,TRBV7-3,13,CASSLKQGGEQFF
TRBJ2-7,TRBV24-1,12,CATSDTYSEQYF
TRBJ2-1,TRBV4-1,15,CASSQDDISYNEQFF
TRBJ1-1,TRBV7-9,18,CASSPERGTGAMNTEAFF
TRBJ2-3,TRBV11-3,15,CASSLTGPVSDTQYF
TRBJ1-1,TRBV12-3/TRBV12-4,14,CASSLGGGDTEAFF
TRBJ1-2,TRBV18,15,CASSPGTVANYGYTF
TRBJ2-7,TRBV9,16,CASSVGVMGRWNEQYF
TRBJ2-5,TRBV5-4,14,CASSLATGVETQYF
TRBJ2-7,TRBV4-1,15,CASSQVLAGAYEQYF
TRBJ2-1,TRBV6-5,17,CASSYSPRGVVGHEQFF
TRBJ2-5,TRBV25-1,16,CASSEDILAYQETQYF
TRBJ2-3,TRBV24-1,17,CATSAPGRGSSPDTQYF
TRBJ2-7,TRBV5-1,15,CASSLDRDRSYEQYF
TRBJ2-7,TRBV9,15,CASSPASGGHYEQYF
TRBJ2-1,TRBV7-2,14,CASSFLRILGEQFF
TRBJ2-3,TRBV7-6,14,CASSLGTPTDTQYF
TRBJ2-2,TRBV11-2,15,CASRQPGLLSGELFF
TRBJ1-1,TRBV6-5,13,CASVGSENTEAFF
TRBJ2-1,TRBV4-3,19,CASSQEDPTGTSGYNEQFF
TRBJ1-2,TRBV3-1,13,CASSPRQTYGYTF
TRBJ1-4,TRBV18,15,CASSPPGQENEKLFF
TRBJ2-2,TRBV11-2,18,CASSLAGVLKLGTGELFF
TRBJ2-3,TRBV30,14,CAGSMGDSTDTQYF
TRBJ2-7,TRBV18,15,CASSPGPTSSYEQYF
TRBJ2-7,TRBV19,15,CASSIYGGRPYEQYF
TRBJ2-5,TRBV7-8,14,CASSLSRGGETQYF
TRBJ2-2,TRBV20-1,13,CSARTREAGELFF
TRBJ2-2,TRBV5-1,15,CASTQGGEYTGELFF
TRBJ2-1,TRBV21-1,21,CASSKRSQRYFGVYSYNEQFF
TRBJ1-2,TRBV30,13,CAWTPGEGYGYTF
TRBJ2-5,TRBV25-1,13,CASSGTASETQYF
TRBJ2-2,TRBV5-1,15,CASSRLAGNTGELFF
TRBJ2-3,TRBV5-1,16,CDSSLALAGSTDTQYF
TRBJ2-1,TRBV5-1,16,CASSPDRGGRGNEQFF
TRBJ2-3,TRBV27,15,CANKKISPSTDTQYF
TRBJ2-5,TRBV20-1,13,CSAIRTEWETQYF
TRBJ2-1,TRBV6-2/TRBV6-3,15,CASSYSPGAVDEQFF
TRBJ2-3,TRBV15,13,CATSRGRTDTQYF
TRBJ2-3,TRBV27,13,CASSFQGVNTQYF
TRBJ1-4,TRBV20-1,17,CSARDRVPRRGYEKLFF
TRBJ2-1,TRBV6-5,15,CASSYSRLAGGEQFF
TRBJ1-5,TRBV5-1,16,CASSPRTEDSNQPQHF
TRBJ2-3,TRBV7-8,15,CASSSRDRAADTQYF
TRBJ2-7,TRBV4-1,15,CASSRKGPGGGEQYF